A selection of T cell receptor beta chains follows, all from one sample in a study of T-cell reconstitution after alpha-beta-depleted transplantation in children. Using its own MiXCR run on the PCR reads, TCRdb lists one record per CDR3 protein. The sample yields about 610,000 distinct CDR3 sequences, over 9.5% seen once. Here the sequenced sample was PBMCs from the stem cell graft donor, taken from the stem cell graft. These receptor sequences come from a human donor who donated a stem cell graft to a child with acute myeloid leukemia. Each CDR3 is given with its conserved first and last residue. The D gene is left open where the match is weak. For some rows the clone size is stated as once, few or many, or as a class when expanded; others skip it.

V gene,J gene,D gene,clone size,CDR3 DNA,CDR3 protein
TRBV4-3,TRBJ1-4,NA,NA,TGCGCCAGCAGCCGGCTCCTGGACATTTCTGAAAAACTGTTTTTT,CASSRLLDISEKLFF
TRBV20-1,TRBJ1-3,NA,few,TGCAGTGCTAGACCCTATACAGGGTCTGGAAACACCATATATTTT,CSARPYTGSGNTIYF
TRBV20-1,TRBJ2-3,NA,many,TGCAGTGCTAGCTTCGGCAGTAGCACAGATACGCAGTATTTT,CSASFGSSTDTQYF
TRBV12-3/TRBV12-4,TRBJ1-1,TRBD1,NA,TGTGCCAGCAGTCAACAGGGGGCACACACTGAAGCTTTCTTT,CASSQQGAHTEAFF
TRBV20-1,TRBJ2-1,NA,many,TGCAGTGCGGGGCAGGGGAAGGTGGAGCAGTTCTTC,CSAGQGKVEQFF
TRBV6-5,TRBJ2-7,NA,many,TGTGCCAGCAGTTACTCGTTGTCCGCTGGCTACGAGCAGTACTTC,CASSYSLSAGYEQYF
TRBV20-1,TRBJ2-1,NA,many,TGCAGTGCCCCGGGGCCCTACAATGAGCAGTTCTTC,CSAPGPYNEQFF
TRBV14,TRBJ2-7,TRBD2,NA,TGTGCCAGCAGCCCTAGCGGCTCCCTCCCGGAGCAGTACTTC,CASSPSGSLPEQYF
TRBV28,TRBJ2-3,NA,NA,TGTGCCAGCAGTGGGCAACTTCCCCGCACAGATACGCAGTATTTT,CASSGQLPRTDTQYF
TRBV4-2,TRBJ2-1,TRBD2,many,TGTGCCAGCCGCGGGGGGGTCGGGCTCAATGAGCAGTTCTTC,CASRGGVGLNEQFF
TRBV5-6,TRBJ2-3,NA,NA,TGTGCCAGCAGCTTGTGGAGGGTCCCAGATACGCAGTATTTT,CASSLWRVPDTQYF
TRBV2,TRBJ2-5,NA,NA,TGTGCCAGCAGTGAAAGCGGACTACCCCCCTACGTAGAGACCCAGTACTTC,CASSESGLPPYVETQYF
TRBV21-1,TRBJ2-5,NA,many,TGTGCCAGCGACGGAACCCCGCAGGTTAGCGCCCAGTACTTC,CASDGTPQVSAQYF
TRBV12-3/TRBV12-4,TRBJ2-3,NA,few,TGTGCCAGCAGGCTTTCCGGTGGGAGAGCAGATACGCAGTATTTT,CASRLSGGRADTQYF
TRBV7-9,TRBJ1-5,TRBD1,many,TGTGCCAGCAGCTCCGGCCGAGGGACAGGGGGCGTAGAGCCCCAGCATTTT,CASSSGRGTGGVEPQHF
TRBV7-9,TRBJ1-2,NA,many,TGTGCCAGCAGCTTACTAGGGGCCCGAAACTATGGCTACACCTTC,CASSLLGARNYGYTF
TRBV29-1,TRBJ2-7,NA,NA,TGCAGCTTTAGCGGAACCTCCTACGAGCAGTACTTC,CSFSGTSYEQYF
TRBV11-1,TRBJ1-2,TRBD1,few,TGTGCCAGCAGCCCGGACAGGCCTCGATATGGCTACACCTTC,CASSPDRPRYGYTF
TRBV29-1,TRBJ2-7,NA,many,TGCAGCGTTGAAGACTTCCCAAACTACGAGCAGTACTTC,CSVEDFPNYEQYF
TRBV20-1,TRBJ2-3,NA,NA,TGCAGTGCTAGGCGAACCGGGACTGCCCCAGATACGCAGTATTTT,CSARRTGTAPDTQYF
TRBV24-1,TRBJ1-1,TRBD1,few,TGTGCCACCAGACCCCGGGACAGGGGTTCCACTGAAGCTTTCTTT,CATRPRDRGSTEAFF
TRBV20-1,TRBJ2-3,TRBD2,NA,TGCAGTGCGCCTAGCGGGAGGGAGACAGATACGCAGTATTTT,CSAPSGRETDTQYF
TRBV5-6,TRBJ2-5,TRBD2,NA,TGTGCCAGCAGCCAGGGACTAGCGAGGACAGAGACCCAGTACTTC,CASSQGLARTETQYF
TRBV15,TRBJ2-3,TRBD2,few,TGTGCCACCAGAGCCATTACCGGGACTAGCGGGAGGGCCGGAGATACGCAGTATTTT,CATRAITGTSGRAGDTQYF
TRBV20-1,TRBJ2-1,NA,many,TGCAGTGCTAGAGATAGGACATCCCGCTCCTACAATGAGCAGTTCTTC,CSARDRTSRSYNEQFF
TRBV4-3,TRBJ1-6,NA,few,TGCGCCAGCAGCCAAGAATTGTCAGGGATGGGTTCACCCCTCCACTTT,CASSQELSGMGSPLHF
TRBV7-2,TRBJ2-5,NA,NA,TGTGCCAGCAGTTTAATTCCCTCTAGGGGGGATGAGACCCAGTACTTC,CASSLIPSRGDETQYF
TRBV10-3,TRBJ1-2,NA,many,TGTGCCATCAACACACCAGGGTCCTATGGCTACACCTTC,CAINTPGSYGYTF
TRBV29-1,TRBJ2-7,NA,many,TGCAGCGTTGTCCGCCAGGACCGGAGCTCCTACGAGCAGTACTTC,CSVVRQDRSSYEQYF
TRBV6-2/TRBV6-3,TRBJ2-7,TRBD1,few,TGTGCCAGCATCAAGGGACAGGGCTCCTACGAGCAGTACTTC,CASIKGQGSYEQYF
TRBV6-5,TRBJ2-5,NA,many,TGTGCCAGCAGTTACCGACTAGTAATTGAGACCCAGTACTTC,CASSYRLVIETQYF
TRBV7-8,TRBJ1-5,TRBD1,many,TGTGCCAGCAGCTTAATGGACAGGGGGCAGAGTCAGCCCCAGCATTTT,CASSLMDRGQSQPQHF
TRBV20-1,TRBJ1-5,NA,many,TGCAGTGCCTTCGGACAGCTTTATAGCAATCAGCCCCAGCATTTT,CSAFGQLYSNQPQHF
TRBV20-1,TRBJ1-2,TRBD1,many,TGCAGTGCTAGACGCCGGGACAGGGACTATGGCTACACCTTC,CSARRRDRDYGYTF
TRBV5-4,TRBJ2-3,TRBD2,NA,TGTGCCAGCAGCCCGGAGCGGGGGGCGGCAGATACGCAGTATTTT,CASSPERGAADTQYF
TRBV7-6,TRBJ1-4,NA,NA,TGTGCCAGCAGCTTAGCAACAGCAAATAATGAAAAACTGTTTTTT,CASSLATANNEKLFF
TRBV9,TRBJ2-5,NA,many,TGTGCCAGCAGCGAGAGGCCCGCAGGTATCGAGACCCAGTACTTC,CASSERPAGIETQYF
TRBV10-3,TRBJ2-7,NA,NA,TGTGCCATATCCGGGGTCTCCTACGAGCAGTACTTC,CAISGVSYEQYF
TRBV29-1,TRBJ2-3,NA,many,TGCAGCGTTTGGGTTATACCCACAGATACGCAGTATTTT,CSVWVIPTDTQYF
TRBV7-2,TRBJ2-6,NA,few,TGTGCCAGCAGCTTAGATGTCCGCTCTGGGGCCAACGTCCTGACTTTC,CASSLDVRSGANVLTF
TRBV27,TRBJ1-1,NA,few,TGTGCCAGCAGTCCACAGGGTGGCAAGAACACTGAAGCTTTCTTT,CASSPQGGKNTEAFF
TRBV9,TRBJ2-7,NA,NA,TGTGCCAGCAGCGTAGATGGACTAATCAACGAGCAGTACTTC,CASSVDGLINEQYF
TRBV12-3/TRBV12-4,TRBJ1-2,NA,many,TGTGCCAGCAGTCCTACAGGGTCCCCCTCTAACTATGGCTACACCTTC,CASSPTGSPSNYGYTF
TRBV14,TRBJ2-6,NA,few,TGTGCCAGCAGCCAAGAAACAAGGGTGTGGTCTGGGGCCAACGTCCTGACTTTC,CASSQETRVWSGANVLTF
TRBV7-2,TRBJ2-1,NA,few,TGTGCCAGCAGCTCGGGCCCTCCCCCCAATGAGCAGTTCTTC,CASSSGPPPNEQFF
TRBV7-2,TRBJ2-5,NA,few,TGTGCCAGCAGCTTCGGGGCCTCGCGAGAGACCCAGTACTTC,CASSFGASRETQYF
TRBV19,TRBJ1-2,NA,NA,TGTGCCAGTAGAAACACGAGTTTTGGCTACACCTTC,CASRNTSFGYTF
TRBV20-1,TRBJ2-1,NA,many,TGCAGTGCTAGAGATTTGGGTAGCGGAAATGAGCAGTTCTTC,CSARDLGSGNEQFF
TRBV2,TRBJ1-1,NA,NA,TGTGCCAGCAGTGACGTTGTGGGAGCGGAGTACACTGAAGCTTTCTTT,CASSDVVGAEYTEAFF